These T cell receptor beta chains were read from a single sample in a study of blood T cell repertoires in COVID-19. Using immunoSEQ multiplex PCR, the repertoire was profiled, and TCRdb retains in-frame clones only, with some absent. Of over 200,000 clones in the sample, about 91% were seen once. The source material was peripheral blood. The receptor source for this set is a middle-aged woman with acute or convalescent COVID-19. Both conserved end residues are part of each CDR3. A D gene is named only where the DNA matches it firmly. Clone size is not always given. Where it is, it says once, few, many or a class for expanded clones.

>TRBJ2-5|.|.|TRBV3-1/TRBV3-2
TGTGCCAGCAACCAAGGACCTGGGCTGGCAGAGACCCAGTACTTC
CASNQGPGLAETQYF
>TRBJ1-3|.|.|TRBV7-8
TGTGCCAGCAGCTCCCGGAGGGCGAACTCTGGAAACACCATATATTTT
CASSSRRANSGNTIYF
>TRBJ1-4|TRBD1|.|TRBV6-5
TGTGCCAGCAGTATTCCGGGACAGCCGGCTGAAAAACTGTTTTTT
CASSIPGQPAEKLFF
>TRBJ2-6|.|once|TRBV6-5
TGTGCCAGCAGTTCAGGGCTCGGGGCCAACGTCCTGACTTTC
CASSSGLGANVLTF
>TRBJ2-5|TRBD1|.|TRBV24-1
TGTGCCACCAGTGATTCCAGGGGGCCCGGGGAGACCCAGTACTTC
CATSDSRGPGETQYF
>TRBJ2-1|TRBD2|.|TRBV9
TGTGCCAGCAGCGTAGCTCCTAGCGGGGGATCTTTCTCCTACAATGAGCAGTTCTTC
CASSVAPSGGSFSYNEQFF
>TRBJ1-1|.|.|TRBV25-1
TGTGCCAGCAGTGGTCTATTAACAAGAGGGAACACTGAAGCTTTCTTT
CASSGLLTRGNTEAFF
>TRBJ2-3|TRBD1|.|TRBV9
TGTGCCAGCAGCGTAGGACAGGGGGAGGGTGCGGAGACGCAGTATTTT
CASSVGQGEGAETQYF
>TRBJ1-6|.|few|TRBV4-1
TGCGCCAGCAGCCGCCGGACGGGGGACGCGGGTAATTCACCCCTCCACTTT
CASSRRTGDAGNSPLHF
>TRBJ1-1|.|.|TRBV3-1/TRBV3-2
TGTGCCAGCAGCCAGGTGGGGAGGGGAGGTGCTTTCTTT
CASSQVGRGGAFF